This T cell receptor (beta chain) originates from a study of blood T cell repertoires in COVID-19 (dated by TCRdb to about 2020). Concerning the study at large: The collaborator samples originated in the United States, Italy and Spain and spanned the acute and convalescent phases of COVID-19. HLA class I and class II types, where available, came from metadata supplied by the sample provider rather than from assay-based typing. The prospective study material was composed of cDNA or gDNA derived from T cells, B-cell-depleted T cells, or PBMCs. Nearly every sample came with metadata listing a de-identified subject ID, COVID-19 status, age in years and sex. Deeply sampled blood TCRbeta repertoires from subjects exposed to, actively infected with, or recovered from COVID-19 were included in the dataset. The samples were drawn from the first 160 participants of the ongoing ImmuneRACE study and from roughly 1,300 subjects provided by 6 global collaborators. A freely available public database, intended as a resource for researchers studying the immune response to SARS-CoV-2, is where the repertoires were released.

Broader findings and caveats from the paper: How much clinical and demographic metadata was included differed by source and by participant, and the metadata was provided uncurated.

According to the germline V gene (reference sequence), CDR1 reads SEHNR and CDR2 reads FQNEAQ. Inclusive of the bounding cysteine and phenylalanine, the CDR3 is 14 residues long. Here the CDR3 DNA is all that survives: 42 bases in frame from base 1. Trimming at the junction amounts to 3 bases on V and 0 bases on J, and the germline ends lie 6 bases apart. This clone was counted between two and nine times. Its antigen specificity is not known. Base qualities are not provided; no much larger clone lies one nucleotide away. Collaborating institutions collected whole blood in K2EDTA tubes following their own protocols. For TCRbeta analysis, collaborators shipped samples as frozen whole blood, isolated PBMCs, or DNA extracted from either of those sample types. The immunoSEQ Assay, a bias-controlled multiplex PCR, was used to amplify TCRbeta CDR3 regions from genomic DNA. Processing in the source paper ran as follows. Within the assay, amplification of reference gene primers was used to estimate how many nucleated cells each sample contained. Sequence reads were collapsed and filtered to measure the absolute abundance of every unique TCRbeta CDR3 rearrangement. Productive Simpson clonality was computed per sample as the square root of Simpson's diversity index over productive rearrangements. This immuneACCESS table, as held by TCRdb, lists in-frame sequences with V and J called but not all clones. Of the missing ones, under half trace to an unresolved V gene in checked studies; the others have no known cause. V, J and clone size derive from that table, while D and trimming were established from the DNA sequence. Recorded for this sample are about 150,000 clones; about four fifths of them occurred a single time. The ten largest clonotypes hold 3.7% of the sample.

The receptor was isolated from a woman of 80 years or more with acute or convalescent COVID-19. Sequencing was carried out using peripheral blood. This receptor chain uses TRBV7-9 and TRBJ1-3, with the D gene too uncertain to name. This receptor has the CDR3 CASSFGVSGNTIYF. The nucleotide sequence is TGTGCCAGCAGCTTCGGGGTCTCTGGAAACACCATATATTTT. This CDR3, with the reference TRBV7-9 and TRBJ1-3 proteins standing in past its ends, gives the full variable domain DTGVSQNPRHKITKRGQNVTFRCDPISEHNRLYWYRQTLGQGPEFLTYFQNEAQLEKSRLLSDRFSAERPKGSFSTLEIQRTEQGDSAMYLCASSFGVSGNTIYFGEGSWLTVV.